This T cell receptor beta chain was identified during a study of T cell responses to AZD1222 COVID-19 vaccine. Findings and limits, study-wide: Spike-wide coverage was observed for vaccine-associated CD4 TCRs, with dominant responses at 160-218 and 743-854. Among those given AZD1222, only 6 or 7 were seropositive at baseline.

Some clones are missing from TCRdb's copy, which holds only in-frame ones; the method was immunoSEQ multiplex PCR. The sample holds around 130,000 clones, around 85% seen once. A word on this clone: Its antigen is not known.

Trimming cost V 5 bases and J 5 bases, with 6 bases left between them. Germline-derived CDR1 and CDR2 are SGHNT and YYREEE (reference sequence). This CDR3 spans 11 amino acids. This sequence originates from an adult in good health. V is TRBV5-4 and J is TRBJ2-3, with D possibly TRBD2 on 6 matching bases. The input for sequencing was peripheral blood, taken on day 0 of AZD1222 vaccination. This chain's CDR3 is CASRGGDTQYF. The CDR3 nucleotides read TGTGCCAGCAGGGGGGGAGATACGCAGTATTTT.